Presented here are 26 T cell receptor beta chains from one specimen sequenced in a study of OX40 agonist ivuxolimab in advanced cancers. Method: immunoSEQ multiplex PCR; TCRdb's copy keeps in-frame clones and lacks some. The table shows tens of thousands of clones, with around four fifths occurring only once. The sequencing here drew on CD4+ or CD8+ T cells sorted from blood, taken in a trial of the OX40 agonist ivuxolimab. The receptors here all came from an adult with an advanced solid tumor such as melanoma, head and neck, liver or kidney cancer.

This clone has a handful of counts. The chain couples TRBV25-1 to TRBJ1-1; 8 bases are a match to TRBD1. After removal of 4 bases from V and 4 bases from J, the junction contained 2 bases not matched to a gene. Per germline, CDR1 MGHDK and CDR2 SYGVNS. The CDR3 covers 13 residues. CDR3 nucleotide sequence: TGTGCCAGCAGTGGACAGGGGATCACTGAAGCTTTCTTT. This encodes CASSGQGITEAFF.

This chain links TRBV5-1 with TRBJ2-1, with 9 bases lining up with TRBD1. The germline gives CDR1 SGHRS, CDR2 YFSETQ. The V gene end was trimmed by 7 bases and the J gene end by 4 bases; junction bases not matched to a gene: 12. The CDR3 extends over 16 amino acids. The DNA for the CDR3 is TGCGCCAGCGGATTATCACCGGGACAGGGTTACAATGAGCAGTTCTTC. Amino acids: CASGLSPGQGYNEQFF.

V is TRBV19 and J is TRBJ1-2, with unresolved D. There are 15 residues in the CDR3. The germline V gene encodes CDR1 LNHDA and CDR2 SQIVND (reference sequence). Trimming removed 7 bases at V and 8 bases at J, with 23 bases between. The CDR3 nucleotides are TGTGCCAGTATGGCTCCCCAAGTGGGATGGCGGGGCTACACCTTC. Translation gives CASMAPQVGWRGYTF.

The chain uses TRBV7-9 and TRBJ2-6; tentatively, D is TRBD2 (6 bases). The length of the CDR3 is 14 residues. Germline V lookup: CDR1 SEHNR, CDR2 FQNEAQ (reference sequence). V dropped 5 bases and J dropped 4 bases, with 9 bases sitting between them. CDR3 in DNA: TGTGCCAGCAGCCCTCGGGGGGGGGCCAACGTCCTGACTTTC. Translated: CASSPRGGANVLTF.

The J gene is TRBJ2-3, the V gene TRBV18, with D tentatively TRBD2 (5 bases). Per the germline V gene, CDR1 is KGHSH and CDR2 is LQKENI. V was clipped by 8 bases and J by 2 bases, with 17 bases between them. The CDR3 spans 15 residues. CDR3 sequence reads: CASRETLRDTDTQYF. The CDR3 DNA reads TGTGCCAGCCGAGAAACGTTGAGGGACACAGATACGCAGTATTTT.

The chain carries TRBV27 and TRBJ2-1; D gene ambiguous. Looked up from germline, CDR1 is MNHEY and CDR2 is SMNVEV (reference sequence). The CDR3 extends over 17 amino acids. V was trimmed by 7 bases and J by 0 bases, leaving 19 bases between them. This chain's CDR3 is CASTPFGGYSSYNEQFF. Written as DNA, the CDR3 is TGTGCCAGCACCCCGTTCGGCGGATACAGCTCCTACAATGAGCAGTTCTTC.

This sequence joins TRBV10-3 and TRBJ2-1; the match to TRBD2 covers 7 bases. The trim removed 4 bases at V and 2 bases at J, leaving 11 bases unmatched. The CDR3 extends over 17 amino acids. The germline gives CDR1 ENHRY, CDR2 SYGVKD. CDR3 loop: CAISGNLGGTTYNEQFF. The DNA of the CDR3 is TGTGCCATCAGTGGGAACTTGGGCGGGACTACCTACAATGAGCAGTTCTTC.

This clone came up a few times. The chain combines TRBV7-2 with TRBJ2-7, with 8 bases fitting TRBD2. The CDR3 is made up of 16 amino acids. Germline CDR1 SGHTA, CDR2 FQGNSA. Losses at the gene ends were 2 bases for V and 2 bases for J; bases not matched to a gene: 8. In DNA form, the CDR3 reads TGTGCCAGCAGCTTATACCCGGGACTAGGGACCTACGAGCAGTACTTC. Its translation: CASSLYPGLGTYEQYF.

This clone is a singleton in its sample. This chain uses TRBV7-3 with TRBJ2-3; no definite D call. The CDR3 loop spans 14 amino acids. CDR1 is SGHTA, CDR2 FQGTGA, per germline. V was shortened by 1 base and J by 5 bases, with 10 bases between the two germline ends. In DNA form, the CDR3 reads TGTGCCAGCAGCTTAATTGGCCTTTTAGATACGCAGTATTTT. Residues: CASSLIGLLDTQYF.

The V and J genes are TRBV5-8 and TRBJ1-2; D possibly corresponds to TRBD1 (6 bases). V was shortened by 4 bases and J by 0 bases, with 16 bases between the two germline ends. Looked up from germline, CDR1 is SGHTS and CDR2 is YDEGEE. The CDR3 loop spans 16 amino acids. Here the CDR3 reads CASSRTRDTANYGYTF. CDR3 DNA: TGTGCCAGCAGCCGTACCCGGGACACAGCTAACTATGGCTACACCTTC.

V is TRBV27 and J is TRBJ1-4; D is possibly TRBD1 (5 bases). The V end was cut by 3 bases, the J end by 7 bases, with 21 bases between. The germline gives CDR1 MNHEY, CDR2 SMNVEV (reference sequence). There are 17 residues in the CDR3. CDR3 sequence: CASSFARVGRGGEKLFF. The CDR3 nucleotides read TGTGCCAGCAGTTTTGCCCGGGTCGGGCGGGGGGGTGAAAAACTGTTTTTT.

This chain connects TRBV10-2 to TRBJ1-5; 7 bases match TRBD1. The V gene end was trimmed by 2 bases and the J gene end by 0 bases; junction bases not matched to a gene: 10. Germline V gene data show CDR1 as WSHSY and CDR2 as SAAADI. The CDR3 has 18 amino acids. Here the CDR3 DNA reads TGCGCCAGCAGTGAGATGGGGACAGCAAAATATAGCAATCAGCCCCAGCATTTT. Its protein is CASSEMGTAKYSNQPQHF.

This clone appeared a single time. The V call is TRBV15, the J call TRBJ2-2; tentative D call: TRBD2 (5 bases). The V end was cut by 6 bases, the J end by 3 bases, with 14 bases between. The CDR3 has 15 residues. Per germline, CDR1 LNHNV and CDR2 YYDKDF (reference sequence). CDR3 sequence reads: CATSEHAEDTGELFF. The CDR3 DNA reads TGTGCCACCAGTGAACATGCGGAGGACACCGGGGAGCTGTTTTTT.

V usage is TRBV2 and J usage is TRBJ2-7; D possibly corresponds to TRBD1 (5 bases). V was pared by 8 bases and J by 1 base, with 9 bases between. Per the germline V gene, CDR1 is SNHLY and CDR2 is FYNNEI. This CDR3 region has 12 residues. The CDR3 spells CASQTESYEQYF. CDR3 nucleotides: TGTGCCAGCCAGACAGAGTCCTACGAGCAGTACTTC.

The chain links TRBV28 to TRBJ1-1; 7 bases line up with TRBD1. V lost 6 bases to trimming and J lost 8 bases; unmatched junction nucleotides: 9. Germline V gene sequence: CDR1 MDHEN, CDR2 SYDVKM. The CDR3 is 13 residues long. The CDR3, as DNA: TGTGCCAGCAGATTCGGACAGGACCCAGAAGCTTTCTTT. Amino acid sequence: CASRFGQDPEAFF. Filled out from reference TRBV28 and TRBJ1-1, the complete variable domain reads DVKVTQSSRYLVKRTGEKVFLECVQDMDHENMFWYRQDPGLGLRLIYFSYDVKMKEKGDIPEGYSVSREKKERFSLILESASTNQTSMYLCASRFGQDPEAFFGQGTRLTVV.

The rearrangement links TRBV6-1 to TRBJ2-7, with 8 bases that match TRBD1. The germline gives CDR1 MNHNS, CDR2 SASEGT. There are 13 residues in the CDR3. The J segment lost 3 bases and the V segment lost 8 bases, leaving 6 bases of the junction unmatched. The CDR3 is CASDGQGLYEQYF. In DNA, the CDR3 is TGTGCCAGCGATGGACAGGGTCTCTACGAGCAGTACTTC.

The chain couples TRBV7-6 to TRBJ2-7, with TRBD1 matching 8 bases. The germline V gene encodes CDR1 SGHVS and CDR2 FNYEAQ. V lost 10 bases and J lost 0; bases outside the gene matches: 5. This CDR3 is 13 amino acids long. CDR3: CATRDRGSYEQYF. In nucleotides, the CDR3 is TGTGCCACGAGAGACAGGGGCTCCTACGAGCAGTACTTC. The entire variable domain, with the rest obtained from reference TRBV7-6 and TRBJ2-7, is as follows: GAGVSQSPRYKVTKRGQDVALRCDPISGHVSLYWYRQALGQGPEFLTYFNYEAQQDKSGLPNDRFSAERPEGSISTLTIQRTEQRDSAMYRCATRDRGSYEQYFGPGTRLTVT.

The chain links TRBV28 to TRBJ1-5; D not certain. V lost 2 bases, J lost 5 bases, and 16 bases lay in between. The CDR3 has 16 residues. CDR1 is MDHEN and CDR2 is SYDVKM in the germline V gene. The chain's CDR3 is CASSLRAAETYQPQHF. The DNA for the CDR3 is TGTGCCAGCAGTTTACGGGCAGCGGAGACATATCAGCCCCAGCATTTT.

The chain combines TRBV19 with TRBJ2-5; D remains ambiguous. CDR1 and CDR2 from the germline V gene are LNHDA and SQIVND (reference sequence). Trimming took off 3 bases at V and 1 base at J, with 9 bases between the two ends. The CDR3 consists of 14 residues. The chain's CDR3 is CASSISAAQETQYF. CDR3 DNA: TGTGCCAGTAGTATCTCGGCAGCCCAAGAGACCCAGTACTTC.

This clone was seen just once. The V gene is TRBV23-1, the J gene TRBJ2-7; no definite D call. TRBV23-1 is flagged as an ORF with uncertain function. This CDR3 region has 15 residues. V lost 0 bases, J lost 0 bases, and 9 bases lay in between. This CDR3 is CASSQSPGSSYEQYV. The DNA for the CDR3 is TGCGCCAGCAGTCAATCGCCAGGTAGCTCCTACGAGCAGTACGTC.

This sequence joins TRBV6-5 and TRBJ2-1, with 7 bases aligning to TRBD2. The CDR3 runs to 13 residues. The V and J ends lost 6 bases and 8 bases, in that order; junction bases with no gene match: 7. CDR1 and CDR2 (germline): MNHEY, SVGAGI. The CDR3 bases are TGTGCCAGCAGAGAGCGGGGCCCCTATGAGCAGTTCTTC. Residues: CASRERGPYEQFF.

The CDR3 spells CASSELISDSYEQYV. CDR3 nucleotide sequence: TGTGCCAGCAGTGAACTAATAAGTGACTCCTACGAGCAGTACGTC. The V call is TRBV6-1, the J call TRBJ2-7; D is undetermined. CDR3 length: 15 residues. The germline V and J ends were trimmed by 2 bases and 0 bases, with 11 bases remaining between them. The germline V gene encodes CDR1 MNHNS and CDR2 SASEGT.

The genes are TRBV28 and TRBJ2-7; no definite D call. Deletions cut 8 bases from V and 7 bases from J, with 12 bases between. Germline V CDR1 and CDR2: MDHEN, SYDVKM. The CDR3 contains 11 residues. The CDR3 nucleotides are TGTGCCAGCCCGGAAGTTTGTGAGCAGTACGTC. Protein product: CASPEVCEQYV.

This clone was counted only a few times. This chain joins TRBV5-1 and TRBJ2-3; 9 bases are a match to TRBD2. Trimming removed 4 bases from V and 1 base from J; junction bases left unmatched: 4. CDR1 is SGHRS, CDR2 YFSETQ, per germline. This CDR3 comprises 15 residues. CDR3 region: CASSPRTSGTDTQYF. CDR3 DNA: TGCGCCAGCAGCCCGAGGACTAGCGGCACAGATACGCAGTATTTT. Using reference TRBV5-1 and TRBJ2-3 for the parts outside the CDR3, the full variable domain is KAGVTQTPRYLIKTRGQQVTLSCSPISGHRSVSWYQQTPGQGLQFLFEYFSETQRNKGNFPGRFSGRQFSNSRSEMNVSTLELGDSALYLCASSPRTSGTDTQYFGPGTRLTVL.

The rearrangement joins TRBV5-1 to TRBJ1-1; D unresolved. CDR3 length: 14 amino acids. Deletions cut 0 bases from V and 1 base from J, with 7 bases between. Germline loops: CDR1 SGHRS, CDR2 YFSETQ. The CDR3 spells CASSLAQTNTEAFF. As DNA, the CDR3 is TGCGCCAGCAGCTTGGCACAGACGAACACTGAAGCTTTCTTT.

This sequence joins TRBV27 and TRBJ2-7, with 9 bases that match TRBD2. The CDR3 contains 15 residues. Germline loops: CDR1 MNHEY, CDR2 SMNVEV (reference sequence). The junction had 6 bases not matched to a gene; V was cut back by 6 bases and J by 0 bases. CDR3 bases: TGTGCCAGCAGGCCCGGACTAGCGTTCTCCTACGAGCAGTACTTC. As protein: CASRPGLAFSYEQYF.